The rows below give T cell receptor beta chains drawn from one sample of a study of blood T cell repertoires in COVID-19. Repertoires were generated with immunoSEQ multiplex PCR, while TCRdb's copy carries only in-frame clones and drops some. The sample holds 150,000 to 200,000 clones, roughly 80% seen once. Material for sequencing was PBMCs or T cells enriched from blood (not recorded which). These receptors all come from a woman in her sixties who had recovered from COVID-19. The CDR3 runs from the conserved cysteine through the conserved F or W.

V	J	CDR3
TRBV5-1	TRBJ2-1	CASSKDLGLYNEQFF
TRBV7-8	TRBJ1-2	CASSLEAGLYGYTF
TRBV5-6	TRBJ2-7	CASSPGEGGSYEQYF
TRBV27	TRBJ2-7	CASSFPAGGYEQYF
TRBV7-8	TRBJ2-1	CASSPGLASSDSYNEQFF
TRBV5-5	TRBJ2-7	CASSGGQAYEQYF
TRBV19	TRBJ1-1	CASSNQVNTEAFF
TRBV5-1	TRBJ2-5	CASSQGTGETQYF
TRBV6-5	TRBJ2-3	CASRGSGVDTQYF
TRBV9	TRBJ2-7	CASSLGTGSSYEQYF
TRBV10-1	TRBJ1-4	CASSGQDEKLFF
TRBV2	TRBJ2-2	CASSDLRSTGELFF
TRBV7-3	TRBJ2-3	CASSLTGITQYF
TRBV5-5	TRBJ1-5	CASSLDNRGGNQPQHF
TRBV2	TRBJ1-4	CASSSTGTGIEKLFF
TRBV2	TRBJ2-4	CASSPHRERAKNIQYF
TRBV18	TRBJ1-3	CASSRDRETGNTIYF
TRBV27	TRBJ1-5	CASSPDTYQPQHF
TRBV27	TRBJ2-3	CASSTPGGAADTQYF
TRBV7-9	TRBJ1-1	CASSLGSTEAFF
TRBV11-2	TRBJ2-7	CASSPDRDGEQYF
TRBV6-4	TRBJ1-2	CASSPAGTGVFGYTF
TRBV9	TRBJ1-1	CASSWTGGNTEAFF
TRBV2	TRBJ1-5	CASSEPGQGSVPQHF
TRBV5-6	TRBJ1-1	CASSRGGNTEAFF
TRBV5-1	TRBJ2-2	CASSLGAGANTGELFF
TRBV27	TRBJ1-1	CASSSGGSWTEAFF
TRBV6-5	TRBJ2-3	CASKQGGTDTQYF
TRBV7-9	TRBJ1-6	CASSLLSSYNSPLHF
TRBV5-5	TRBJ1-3	CASSLLGLSGNTIYF
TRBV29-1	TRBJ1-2	CSVLDRVVLGYTF
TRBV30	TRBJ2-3	CAWRGLFRDTQYF
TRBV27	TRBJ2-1	CASSLWGQYNEQFF
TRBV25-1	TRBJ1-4	CASSAPSRREKLFF
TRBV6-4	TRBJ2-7	CASRGGEQYF
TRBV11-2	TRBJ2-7	CASSRTQGVRYEQYF
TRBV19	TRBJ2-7	CASSIARGSYEQYF
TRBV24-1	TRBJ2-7	CATSDERGGTGQYF
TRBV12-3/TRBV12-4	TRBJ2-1	CASSQIPDTMQFF
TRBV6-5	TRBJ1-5	CASSFDREGQPQHF
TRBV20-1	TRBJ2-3	CSASIPGTSGGFADTQYF